The 32 T cell receptor beta chains reported below all come from one sample, sequenced in a study of blood T cell repertoires in COVID-19 (dated by TCRdb to about 2020). Library method: the immunoSEQ multiplex PCR assay. The table was pulled from immuneACCESS by TCRdb, which kept in-frame rearrangements only. Such tables lose some clones; where checked, under half of the loss comes from unresolved V genes, and the rest has no known cause. The sample table contains tens of thousands of clones; only one count was recorded for roughly 82% of them. Under 15% of the sample lies in the top ten. Sequencing was carried out using peripheral blood. The source of these receptors is a human donor in a cohort sampled during active COVID-19.

The gene calls are TRBV9 and TRBJ2-1; TRBD1 might be the D (5 bases). V was clipped by 3 bases and J by 1 base, with 8 bases between them. The CDR3 sequence is 14 residues long. The germline gives CDR1 SGDLS, CDR2 YYNGEE. CDR3 residues: CASSATGSYNEQFF. In DNA, the CDR3 is TGTGCCAGCAGCGCAACAGGTTCCTACAATGAGCAGTTCTTC.

This chain's CDR3 is CASSVGVRGDTDTQYF. CDR3 coding DNA: TGTGCCAGCAGCGTAGGGGTCAGGGGAGACACAGATACGCAGTATTTT. The V and J genes are TRBV9 and TRBJ2-3; TRBD1 is a possible D gene (6 bases). This CDR3 is 16 amino acids long. Trimming left V 0 bases short and J 2 bases short, with 13 bases between. The V gene's germline CDR1 is SGDLS and CDR2 YYNGEE. The full variable domain, with the rest looked up from reference TRBV9 and TRBJ2-3, is DSGVTQTPKHLITATGQRVTLRCSPRSGDLSVYWYQQSLDQGLQFLIQYYNGEERAKGNILERFSAQQFPDLHSELNLSSLELGDSALYFCASSVGVRGDTDTQYFGPGTRLTVL.

This clone has a handful of counts. V gene TRBV5-4 combines with J gene TRBJ2-7; 14 bases line up with TRBD2. Germline V CDR1 and CDR2: SGHNT, YYREEE (reference sequence). V lost 5 bases and J lost 2; bases outside the gene matches: 6. The CDR3 consists of 16 residues. The CDR3 spells CASRGTSGGVAYEQYF. CDR3 DNA sequence: TGTGCCAGCAGAGGGACTAGCGGGGGAGTCGCCTACGAGCAGTACTTC.

This clone is a singleton in its sample. This chain joins TRBV5-4 and TRBJ1-1; a weak D match, TRBD1 (6 bases). This CDR3 has 16 amino acids. V was shortened by 4 bases and J by 2 bases, with 18 bases between the two germline ends. The V gene's germline CDR1 is SGHNT and CDR2 YYREEE (reference sequence). CDR3 sequence: CASSTVQGSFNTEAFF. The DNA for the CDR3 is TGTGCCAGCAGCACTGTGCAGGGGAGTTTTAACACTGAAGCTTTCTTT.

This sequence joins TRBV4-2 and TRBJ1-1; D may be TRBD1 (5 bases). This CDR3 is 14 amino acids long. The V gene lost 1 base and the J gene lost 4 bases, with 10 bases spanning the gap. The germline gives CDR1 LGHNA, CDR2 YNFKEQ. CDR3 in DNA: TGTGCCAGCAGCCAAGTCGGGGGGGTCACTGAAGCTTTCTTT. Its translation is CASSQVGGVTEAFF.

The V call is TRBV5-1, the J call TRBJ2-2; D is unresolved. V lost 6 bases and J 0 bases, leaving 12 bases between the germline ends. Germline V gives CDR1 SGHRS, CDR2 YFSETQ. There are 15 residues in the CDR3. CDR3 DNA: TGCGCCAGCACCCTTTTTGGAGCGAACACCGGGGAGCTGTTTTTT. Protein: CASTLFGANTGELFF. Full variable domain (missing parts from reference TRBV5-1 and TRBJ2-2): KAGVTQTPRYLIKTRGQQVTLSCSPISGHRSVSWYQQTPGQGLQFLFEYFSETQRNKGNFPGRFSGRQFSNSRSEMNVSTLELGDSALYLCASTLFGANTGELFFGEGSRLTVL.

V usage is TRBV9 and J usage is TRBJ2-1; 8 bases are a match to TRBD1. The CDR3 spans 16 residues. Trimming removed 3 bases from V and 0 bases from J; junction bases left unmatched: 5. The V gene's germline CDR1 is SGDLS and CDR2 YYNGEE. DNA for the CDR3: TGTGCCAGCAGCGGGAGACAGGGGAGCTCCTACAATGAGCAGTTCTTC. Its protein is CASSGRQGSSYNEQFF.

This chain uses TRBV6-1 with TRBJ1-2; the D gene is possibly TRBD1 (6 bases). CDR1 is MNHNS, CDR2 SASEGT, per germline. The CDR3 totals 14 residues. Between the trimmed V and J ends, which lost 0 bases and 4 bases, there was a span of 9 bases. The CDR3 sequence is CASSEARTAYGYTF. The CDR3, as DNA: TGTGCCAGCAGTGAAGCGAGGACAGCCTATGGCTACACCTTC.

The rearrangement uses TRBV7-2 and TRBJ1-5; D perhaps matches TRBD1 (5 bases). CDR3 length: 17 amino acids. V was cut by 2 bases and J by 0 bases, with 14 bases left in between. CDR1 is SGHTA and CDR2 is FQGNSA in the germline V gene. CDR3 amino acids: CASSLKWGLDSNQPQHF. In DNA form, the CDR3 reads TGTGCCAGCAGCTTAAAGTGGGGCCTCGATAGCAATCAGCCCCAGCATTTT.

The V and J genes are TRBV18 and TRBJ2-7; D perhaps matches TRBD1 (6 bases). The CDR3 has 15 amino acids. The ends were cut back, 3 bases at V and 0 bases at J, with 12 bases in the middle. The germline CDR1 and CDR2 sequences are KGHSH and LQKENI. The CDR3 DNA sequence: TGTGCCAGCTCACCGAGCCCACAGGGCTCCTACGAGCAGTACTTC. Amino acid sequence: CASSPSPQGSYEQYF.

The gene calls are TRBV14 and TRBJ2-7; D call uncertain. V was shortened by 3 bases and J by 5 bases, with 5 bases between the two germline ends. The germline CDR1 and CDR2 sequences are SGHDN and FVKESK. The CDR3 covers 11 residues. Here the CDR3 reads CASSHGNEQYF. The CDR3 DNA is TGTGCCAGCAGCCACGGTAACGAGCAGTACTTC.

The chain couples TRBV15 to TRBJ2-3; 11 bases match TRBD2. The trim removed 4 bases at V and 2 bases at J, leaving 8 bases unmatched. CDR1 is LNHNV and CDR2 is YYDKDF in the germline V gene (reference sequence). The CDR3 has 17 residues. CDR3 amino acids: CATSKERLAGLTDTQYF. The DNA for the CDR3 is TGTGCCACCAGCAAAGAAAGACTAGCGGGACTCACAGATACGCAGTATTTT.

This clone was counted once. The rearrangement joins TRBV6-6 to TRBJ2-5; 8 nucleotides match TRBD2. The CDR3 totals 14 residues. Germline lookup yields CDR1 MNHNY and CDR2 SVGAGI (reference sequence). Trimming cost V 6 bases and J 5 bases; bases outside gene matches: 8. The CDR3 spells CASSEREIRETQYF. In DNA, the CDR3 is TGTGCCAGCAGCGAGCGGGAGATCAGGGAGACCCAGTACTTC.

The table lists this clone with a count of one. The chain uses TRBV10-2 and TRBJ1-1; TRBD1 matches 8 bases. In germline, CDR1 is WSHSY, CDR2 SAAADI. V was clipped by 10 bases and J by 8 bases; unmatched bases: 3. The CDR3 contains 10 residues. The CDR3 spells CATWDREAFF. The CDR3 DNA reads as TGCGCCACCTGGGACAGGGAAGCTTTCTTT.

The chain joins TRBV7-3 to TRBJ2-2; 7 bases agree with TRBD2. Trimming cost V 4 bases and J 4 bases; bases outside gene matches: 12. CDR1 is SGHTA, CDR2 FQGTGA, per germline. The length of the CDR3 is 17 residues. DNA for the CDR3: TGTGCCAGCAGCTCTAGGGTTCCGGGAGGCGGCACCGGGGAGCTGTTTTTT. Amino acids: CASSSRVPGGGTGELFF.

The genes are TRBV11-1 and TRBJ2-3, with D tentatively TRBD2 (6 bases). Germline lookup yields CDR1 SGHAT and CDR2 FQDESV (reference sequence). The ends were cut back, 2 bases at V and 2 bases at J, with 14 bases in the middle. The CDR3 covers 16 residues. Here the CDR3 reads CASSLIGTPNTDTQYF. The CDR3 DNA sequence: TGTGCCAGCAGCTTAATCGGGACTCCTAACACAGATACGCAGTATTTT.

J is TRBJ1-5 and V is TRBV27, with TRBD1 as a possible D gene (6 bases). The germline V gene has CDR1 MNHEY and CDR2 SMNVEV (reference sequence). The CDR3 is 15 amino acids. Trimming left V 5 bases short and J 0 bases short, with 11 bases between. The CDR3 here is CASSTQGTSNQPQHF. The CDR3 DNA reads as TGTGCCAGCAGTACTCAGGGGACTAGCAATCAGCCCCAGCATTTT.

This sequence joins TRBV5-5 and TRBJ2-5, with D perhaps matching TRBD2 (6 bases). In germline, CDR1 is SGHKS, CDR2 YYEKEE (reference sequence). The CDR3 totals 15 residues. Trimming removed 2 bases from V and 5 bases from J, with 16 bases in between. This CDR3 reads CASSFGGVVGETQYF. Here the CDR3 DNA reads TGTGCCAGCAGCTTTGGAGGGGTGGTTGGGGAGACCCAGTACTTC.

This rearrangement joins TRBV27 to TRBJ2-7, with 8 bases identical to TRBD1. This CDR3 region has 16 residues. The V gene end was trimmed by 2 bases and the J gene end by 3 bases; junction bases not matched to a gene: 9. The germline CDR1 and CDR2 sequences are MNHEY and SMNVEV (reference sequence). CDR3 DNA sequence: TGTGCCAGCAGTTTAGAAGCCGGGACAGGACTCTACGAGCAGTACTTC. Its translation: CASSLEAGTGLYEQYF.

This chain links TRBV5-1 with TRBJ1-4; maybe TRBD1 (6 bases). This CDR3 has 14 amino acids. Germline-derived CDR1 and CDR2 are SGHRS and YFSETQ. V gave up 4 bases and J gave up 8 bases, with 15 bases separating them. The CDR3 loop is CASSPTGSREKLFF. The CDR3 nucleotides read TGCGCCAGCAGCCCCACAGGGTCTAGGGAAAAACTGTTTTTT.

In the case of this clone: A much larger clonotype is one base distant, so this may be a read error. Other DNA sequences in the same sample also yield this CDR3. As DNA, the CDR3 is TGTGCCAGCAGCTTTTCCGTGAACACTGAAGCTTTCTTT. The encoded protein is CASSFSVNTEAFF. The chain combines TRBV7-2 with TRBJ1-1; no clear D. Germline V gene sequence: CDR1 SGHTA, CDR2 FQGNSA. CDR3 size: 13 residues. V dropped 3 bases and J dropped 0 bases, with 5 bases sitting between them.

The gene calls are TRBV4-3 and TRBJ2-7; 7 bases agree with TRBD1. CDR3 length equals 14 residues. The trim removed 2 bases at V and 6 bases at J, leaving 7 bases unmatched. The V gene's germline CDR1 is LGHNA and CDR2 YSLEER. The CDR3 DNA reads TGCGCCAGCAGCCAACAGGGGGTTCTGGGCGAGCAGTACTTC. It yields the protein CASSQQGVLGEQYF.

The chain uses TRBV6-4 and TRBJ1-4, with TRBD1 matching 9 bases. Per the germline V gene, CDR1 is MRHNA and CDR2 is SNTAGT. Unmatched junction bases numbered 4, after V lost 5 bases and J lost 12 bases. The CDR3 is 12 residues long. The CDR3 sequence: CASSPGQGQLFF. Written as DNA, the CDR3 is TGTGCCAGCAGTCCCGGACAGGGGCAACTGTTTTTT.

This clone has just a few counts. The chain couples TRBV11-1 to TRBJ2-7; D unclear. The CDR3 sequence is 13 residues long. Germline V gene sequence: CDR1 SGHAT, CDR2 FQDESV (reference sequence). V lost 2 bases, J lost 1 base, and 6 bases lay in between. The CDR3 spells CASSLSRSYEQYF. Written as DNA, the CDR3 is TGTGCCAGCAGCTTAAGCAGGTCCTACGAGCAGTACTTC.

This rearrangement joins TRBV5-1 to TRBJ1-5; a possible D gene is TRBD1 (6 bases). The CDR3 sequence is 13 residues long. The germline gives CDR1 SGHRS, CDR2 YFSETQ. V lost 4 bases, J lost 6 bases, and 11 bases lay in between. The CDR3: CASSPRGSQPQHF. As DNA, the CDR3 is TGCGCCAGCAGCCCCAGGGGCAGTCAGCCCCAGCATTTT.

The rearrangement links TRBV4-1 to TRBJ2-2; 8 positions match TRBD1. CDR3 length equals 15 residues. Per germline, CDR1 MGHRA and CDR2 YSYEKL. V shed 5 bases and J 6 bases; nucleotides not matched to a gene: 8. CDR3 sequence reads: CASSFRDRSPGELFF. The CDR3 DNA is TGCGCCAGCAGCTTCCGGGACAGGTCCCCCGGGGAGCTGTTTTTT.

The chain is built from TRBV2 and TRBJ1-3, with TRBD1 matching over 9 bases. Looked up from germline, CDR1 is SNHLY and CDR2 is FYNNEI. V lost 5 bases, J lost 3 bases, and 2 bases stayed unmatched. The CDR3 covers 14 residues. The CDR3 is CASSYRGLGNTIYF. CDR3 in DNA: TGTGCCAGCAGTTACAGGGGGCTTGGAAACACCATATATTTT.

The chain is built from TRBV10-2 and TRBJ2-7; 10 nucleotides align to TRBD2. Germline V gene sequence: CDR1 WSHSY, CDR2 SAAADI. There are 14 residues in the CDR3. With V trimmed by 9 bases and J by 7 bases, 12 bases remained unmatched. This chain's CDR3 is CASNIAGGPGEQYF. The CDR3 region has the DNA TGCGCCAGTAATATAGCGGGAGGTCCAGGTGAGCAGTACTTC.

The chain couples TRBV11-2 to TRBJ2-2; weak D call: TRBD2 (5 bases). CDR1 and CDR2 from the germline V gene are SGHAT and FQNNGV. The ends were cut back, 7 bases at V and 1 base at J, with 10 bases in the middle. The CDR3 extends over 14 amino acids. For the CDR3, the DNA is TGTGCCAGCATGGCGGACTTGAACACCGGGGAGCTGTTTTTT. It specifies CASMADLNTGELFF.

The rearrangement links TRBV5-8 to TRBJ1-2, with 8 bases fitting TRBD1. Germline V CDR1 and CDR2: SGHTS, YDEGEE. Germline trimming cut 3 bases from V and 4 bases from J; bases unmatched to any gene: 8. The CDR3 covers 15 residues. The CDR3 sequence: CASSSHGQGSYGYTF. DNA of the CDR3: TGTGCCAGCAGCTCACACGGACAGGGTAGCTATGGCTACACCTTC.

The DNA of the CDR3 is TGTGCCAGCAGCTTGGGGGGGCGCTGGACTGAAGCTTTCTTT. Amino acid sequence: CASSLGGRWTEAFF. V usage is TRBV7-8 and J usage is TRBJ1-1; D is perhaps TRBD1 (6 bases). The V end lost 3 bases, the J end lost 5 bases, and 13 bases lay between the germline ends. The CDR3 extends over 14 amino acids. CDR1 is SGHVS and CDR2 is FQNEAQ in the germline V gene. Filled out from reference TRBV7-8 and TRBJ1-1, the complete variable domain reads GAGVSQSPRYKVAKRGQDVALRCDPISGHVSLFWYQQALGQGPEFLTYFQNEAQLDKSGLPSDRFFAERPEGSVSTLKIQRTQQEDSAVYLCASSLGGRWTEAFFGQGTRLTVV.

This chain joins TRBV25-1 and TRBJ1-2; D is uncertain. Germline V CDR1 and CDR2: MGHDK, SYGVNS. This CDR3 has 14 residues. Trimming cost V 1 base and J 6 bases, with 12 bases left between them. Here the CDR3 reads CASSELEVLDGYTF. The DNA of the CDR3 is TGTGCCAGCAGTGAATTAGAGGTCCTGGATGGCTACACCTTC.